The 22 T cell receptor beta chains below all came from one sample that was sequenced in a study of cytomegalovirus exposure and HLA in healthy donors. The protocol was immunoSEQ multiplex PCR, while the TCRdb copy is restricted to in-frame clones and leaves out a portion. The sample includes approximately 150,000 clones, around nine tenths of them seen just once. Material: PBMCs. The receptors stem from a woman under 40 in good health and CMV-seronegative.

V gene TRBV4-3 combines with J gene TRBJ2-5; D possibly corresponds to TRBD1 (6 bases). CDR3 length: 15 amino acids. V gave up 4 bases and J gave up 5 bases, with 17 bases separating them. From germline, CDR1 is LGHNA and CDR2 YSLEER. The CDR3 DNA reads TGCGCCAGCAGCCGAGGGCACAGGGCGTCGGAGACCCAGTACTTC. Encoded protein: CASSRGHRASETQYF.

The rearrangement joins TRBV27 to TRBJ1-1, with TRBD1 matching 11 bases. V was clipped by 4 bases and J by 2 bases; unmatched bases: 3. The CDR3 loop spans 15 amino acids. The germline V gene has CDR1 MNHEY and CDR2 SMNVEV (reference sequence). The CDR3 DNA reads as TGTGCCAGCAGTTCCGGGACAGGGGGAAACACTGAAGCTTTCTTT. Its translation: CASSSGTGGNTEAFF.

The chain couples TRBV21-1 to TRBJ1-1. TRBV21-1 is listed as a pseudogene. This CDR3 is built from 12 residues. The CDR3 coding sequence is TGTGCCAGCGACTTGCAGAACACTGAAGCTTTCTTT. Its translation is CASDLQNTEAFF.

This chain uses TRBV7-9 with TRBJ2-1, with D unresolved. The length of the CDR3 is 13 residues. Germline assignment: CDR1 SEHNR and CDR2 FQNEAQ (reference sequence). The ends were cut back, 5 bases at V and 10 bases at J, with 15 bases in the middle. CDR3 sequence reads: CASSQDGWAEQFF. CDR3 DNA sequence: TGTGCCAGCAGCCAAGACGGATGGGCGGAGCAGTTCTTC.

This chain connects TRBV6-5 to TRBJ2-1, with TRBD2 identical over 7 bases. This CDR3 is 15 amino acids long. The ends lost 7 bases at V and 0 bases at J; junction bases unmatched: 6. Germline CDR1 is MNHEY and CDR2 is SVGAGI. The CDR3 DNA is TGTGCCAGCACCGGCGGGGGAGGCTCCTACAATGAGCAGTTCTTC. Its translation is CASTGGGGSYNEQFF.

In its sample, this clone was seen once. This chain links TRBV5-1 with TRBJ1-1; tentative D call: TRBD1 (5 bases). The V end was cut by 3 bases, the J end by 3 bases, with 12 bases between. There are 14 residues in the CDR3. Germline CDR1 SGHRS, CDR2 YFSETQ. The CDR3: CASSSRWGDTEAFF. The CDR3 DNA is TGCGCCAGCAGCTCTCGGTGGGGGGACACTGAAGCTTTCTTT. The full variable domain, rest sourced from reference TRBV5-1 and TRBJ1-1, is KAGVTQTPRYLIKTRGQQVTLSCSPISGHRSVSWYQQTPGQGLQFLFEYFSETQRNKGNFPGRFSGRQFSNSRSEMNVSTLELGDSALYLCASSSRWGDTEAFFGQGTRLTVV.

The V call is TRBV25-1, the J call TRBJ1-6; D possibly corresponds to TRBD1 (6 bases). This CDR3 is built from 13 residues. Germline CDR1 and CDR2: MGHDK and SYGVNS. Deletions cut 7 bases from V and 7 bases from J, with 11 bases between. CDR3 sequence: CASNDRRNSPLHF. The DNA of the CDR3 is TGTGCCAGCAACGACAGGAGAAATTCACCCCTCCACTTT. Using reference TRBV25-1 and TRBJ1-6 for the parts outside the CDR3, the full variable domain is EADIYQTPRYLVIGTGKKITLECSQTMGHDKMYWYQQDPGMELHLIHYSYGVNSTEKGDLSSESTVSRIRTEHFPLTLESARPSHTSQYLCASNDRRNSPLHFGNGTRLTVT.

As DNA, the CDR3 is TGCAGCGTTCCCGGGACAGGGGGCCACGAGCAGTACTTC. Translating gives CSVPGTGGHEQYF. The chain has TRBV29-1 and TRBJ2-7; 12 bases are a match to TRBD1. Trimming removed 5 bases from V and 5 bases from J; junction bases left unmatched: 4. Germline values: CDR1 SQVTM, CDR2 ANQGSEA. The CDR3 consists of 13 residues.

The V call is TRBV2, the J call TRBJ1-5; unclear D gene. Germline V gene data show CDR1 as SNHLY and CDR2 as FYNNEI. The CDR3 sequence is 13 residues long. V lost 6 bases and J lost 7, with 13 bases in between. The CDR3 protein is CASRVETEQPQHF. As DNA, the CDR3 is TGTGCCAGCAGGGTAGAGACGGAGCAGCCCCAGCATTTT. Looking up the rest from reference TRBV2 and TRBJ1-5 gives the full variable domain: EPEVTQTPSHQVTQMGQEVILRCVPISNHLYFYWYRQILGQKVEFLVSFYNNEISEKSEIFDDQFSVERPDGSNFTLKIRSTKLEDSAMYFCASRVETEQPQHFGDGTRLSIL.

This clone was found once. This sequence joins TRBV18 and TRBJ1-1; TRBD1 is a possible D gene (6 bases). The germline V and J ends were trimmed by 0 bases and 5 bases, with 13 bases remaining between them. The CDR3 is made up of 15 amino acids. Germline-derived CDR1 and CDR2 are KGHSH and LQKENI. The CDR3 protein is CASSPPYRAGTEAFF. Written as DNA, the CDR3 is TGTGCCAGCTCACCACCGTACAGGGCTGGAACTGAAGCTTTCTTT. The full variable domain, completed using reference TRBV18 and TRBJ1-1, is NAGVMQNPRHLVRRRGQEARLRCSPMKGHSHVYWYRQLPEEGLKFMVYLQKENIIDESGMPKERFSAEFPKEGPSILRIQQVVRGDSAAYFCASSPPYRAGTEAFFGQGTRLTVV.

The chain employs TRBV4-1 and TRBJ1-6, with no clear D. Trimming stripped 0 bases from V and 9 bases from J, with 18 bases between. There are 17 residues in the CDR3. CDR1 and CDR2 (germline): MGHRA, YSYEKL. The chain's CDR3 is CASSQEGGVGRSSPLHF. The DNA of the CDR3 is TGCGCCAGCAGCCAAGAGGGTGGGGTAGGGAGAAGTTCACCCCTCCACTTT.

The gene calls are TRBV18 and TRBJ2-2; D remains unclear. In germline, CDR1 is KGHSH, CDR2 LQKENI. This CDR3 has 16 residues. V was trimmed by 0 bases and J by 0 bases, leaving 8 bases between them. In nucleotides, the CDR3 is TGTGCCAGCTCACCACCGGTTGGGCCGAACACCGGGGAGCTGTTTTTT. Translated, it gives CASSPPVGPNTGELFF.

The chain employs TRBV6-1 and TRBJ1-1, with D tentatively TRBD1 (5 bases). V lost 3 bases, J lost 4 bases, and 6 bases lay in between. Germline V gene sequence: CDR1 MNHNS, CDR2 SASEGT. The CDR3 is made up of 12 amino acids. The CDR3, as DNA: TGTGCCAGCAGTGACAGGGCCACTGAAGCTTTCTTT. It translates to CASSDRATEAFF.

The V gene is TRBV27, the J gene TRBJ2-3, with D perhaps TRBD2 (6 bases). The germline V gene has CDR1 MNHEY and CDR2 SMNVEV (reference sequence). The CDR3 covers 16 residues. V was trimmed by 0 bases and J by 5 bases, leaving 15 bases between them. The CDR3 reads CASSLSPMTSRDTQYF. The CDR3 DNA sequence: TGTGCCAGCAGTTTATCCCCTATGACTAGTAGAGATACGCAGTATTTT.

The rearrangement links TRBV5-1 to TRBJ1-1; perhaps TRBD1 as D (5 bases). In germline, CDR1 is SGHRS, CDR2 YFSETQ. The CDR3 spans 14 residues. The V end was cut by 2 bases, the J end by 4 bases, with 12 bases between. CDR3 DNA: TGCGCCAGCAGCTTTGGGGCGGTCGGCACTGAAGCTTTCTTT. Residues: CASSFGAVGTEAFF.

V and J are TRBV18 and TRBJ1-2; 8 nucleotides match TRBD1. Germline CDR1 and CDR2: KGHSH and LQKENI. Germline trimming cut 0 bases from V and 8 bases from J; bases unmatched to any gene: 8. The CDR3 totals 15 residues. In DNA, the CDR3 is TGTGCCAGCTCACCACCGTCCAGGGGGCTGCAAGGCTACACCTTC. Translation gives CASSPPSRGLQGYTF.

Only a few counts were recorded for this clone. V usage is TRBV30 and J usage is TRBJ1-2, with 8 bases identical to TRBD1. The germline gives CDR1 GTSNPN, CDR2 SVGIG (reference sequence). The V gene end was trimmed by 0 bases and the J gene end by 5 bases; junction bases not matched to a gene: 2. This CDR3 is built from 13 residues. The CDR3 DNA is TGTGCCTGGAGTGTAGGGACAGGATATGGCTACACCTTC. It specifies CAWSVGTGYGYTF. The complete variable domain, with remaining parts taken from reference TRBV30 and TRBJ1-2, reads SQTIHQWPATLVQPVGSPLSLECTVEGTSNPNLYWYRQAAGRGLQLLFYSVGIGQISSEVPQNLSASRPQDRQFILSSKKLLLSDSGFYLCAWSVGTGYGYTFGSGTRLTVV.

DNA of the CDR3: TGTGCCAGTTCTCATAGCGGGGGGGCCTCCTACGAGCAGTACTTC. Amino acids: CASSHSGGASYEQYF. The V and J genes are TRBV6-1 and TRBJ2-7; 11 nucleotides match TRBD2. The germline CDR1 and CDR2 sequences are MNHNS and SASEGT. This CDR3 region has 15 residues. J gave up 0 bases and V 9 bases, and 7 bases lay outside the gene matches.

V and J are TRBV4-1 and TRBJ2-2; TRBD2 matches 7 bases. The germline CDR1 and CDR2 sequences are MGHRA and YSYEKL. V was clipped by 4 bases and J by 3 bases; unmatched bases: 14. CDR3 length: 18 residues. CDR3 amino acids: CASSPRGGGRADTGELFF. For the CDR3, the DNA is TGCGCCAGCAGCCCCCGGGGCGGGGGAAGGGCTGACACCGGGGAGCTGTTTTTT.

The V and J genes are TRBV19 and TRBJ1-1, with D perhaps matching TRBD1 (5 bases). This CDR3 is 17 amino acids long. Germline V gene data show CDR1 as LNHDA and CDR2 as SQIVND (reference sequence). The V gene lost 5 bases and the J gene lost 0 bases, with 19 bases spanning the gap. CDR3 protein: CASSAIPKQELNTEAFF. DNA for the CDR3: TGTGCCAGTAGTGCCATCCCTAAACAGGAACTGAACACTGAAGCTTTCTTT.

The J gene is TRBJ1-5, the V gene TRBV6-5; D perhaps matches TRBD1 (6 bases). The germline CDR1 and CDR2 sequences are MNHEY and SVGAGI. Trimming took off 6 bases at V and 6 bases at J, with 12 bases between the two ends. This CDR3 contains 13 residues. The CDR3 region has the DNA TGTGCCAGCAGGCCGGGGGGCGCTCAGCCCCAGCATTTT. This translates into CASRPGGAQPQHF.

This sequence joins TRBV7-4 and TRBJ2-7; TRBD1 might be the D (6 bases). There are 19 residues in the CDR3. Germline V gene data show CDR1 as SGHVT and CDR2 as SQSDAQ. V was cut by 7 bases and J by 3 bases, with 31 bases left in between. The CDR3 sequence is CASTPGVLDSPFPDYEQYF. The CDR3 DNA reads TGTGCCAGCACCCCAGGGGTGTTGGACAGCCCTTTCCCTGACTACGAGCAGTACTTC.